These 11 T cell receptor beta chains originate from one sample sequenced in a study of neoadjuvant anti-PD-1 for oral cavity cancer. Assay used: immunoSEQ multiplex PCR; TCRdb lists only in-frame clones, some missing. This sample has approximately 17,000 clones, with less than 80% found just once. The specimen was PBMCs, collected before nivolumab (anti-PD-1) treatment. The receptors shown here come from a person between 40 and 85 years old with oral cavity squamous cell carcinoma.

Comment on this clone: At the DNA level, this CDR3 is encoded by other sequences in the same sample as well. V and J are TRBV19 and TRBJ1-2, with D unclear. Germline V gene sequence: CDR1 LNHDA, CDR2 SQIVND (reference sequence). Between the trimmed V and J ends, which lost 4 bases and 4 bases, there was a span of 16 bases. The CDR3 is 15 amino acids. CDR3 DNA: TGTGCCAGTAGTACTCTCCGGACTTCGATCTATGGCTACACCTTC. As protein: CASSTLRTSIYGYTF.

The DNA for the CDR3 is TGTGCCAGCAGCCAAGTTAATCGGGGCTCTGGGGCCAACGTCCTGACTTTC. Protein product: CASSQVNRGSGANVLTF. The chain employs TRBV4-2 and TRBJ2-6, with D possibly TRBD2 on 5 matching bases. The CDR3 loop spans 17 amino acids. The germline V gene encodes CDR1 LGHNA and CDR2 YNFKEQ. V was trimmed by 1 base and J by 0 bases, leaving 10 bases between them.

This clone came up a few times. The V gene is TRBV30, the J gene TRBJ1-2; 9 positions agree with TRBD1. CDR1 is GTSNPN and CDR2 is SVGIG in the germline V gene (reference sequence). V dropped 0 bases and J dropped 6; count of bases not matched to a gene: 11. This CDR3 comprises 16 residues. CDR3 sequence: CAWSVLASGTGNGYTF. In DNA, the CDR3 is TGTGCCTGGAGTGTACTGGCGTCGGGGACAGGGAATGGCTACACCTTC.

The table lists this clone with a few counts. The chain is built from TRBV29-1 and TRBJ1-1; no firm D call. In germline, CDR1 is SQVTM, CDR2 ANQGSEA. The CDR3 runs to 15 residues. V lost 7 bases and J lost 1, with 19 bases in between. The CDR3 spells CSADDTSTSNTEAFF. The CDR3, as DNA: TGCAGCGCCGACGACACTTCTACGTCGAACACTGAAGCTTTCTTT.

The count of this clone is one. J is TRBJ1-2 and V is TRBV6-6; 7 positions agree with TRBD1. V gave up 5 bases and J gave up 6 bases; unmatched junction bases: 0. This CDR3 is built from 11 residues. Germline assignment: CDR1 MNHNY and CDR2 SVGAGI (reference sequence). The CDR3 sequence is CASSQGDGYTF. The CDR3 DNA reads TGTGCCAGCAGTCAGGGGGATGGCTACACCTTC.

The rearrangement links TRBV28 to TRBJ2-7, with 7 bases identical to TRBD2. The germline CDR1 and CDR2 sequences are MDHEN and SYDVKM. J lost 0 bases, V lost 7 bases, and 12 bases had no gene match. This CDR3 has 16 amino acids. The CDR3 DNA is TGTGCCAGCACCCGACTAGCAGAATCAAACTCCTACGAGCAGTACTTC. It specifies CASTRLAESNSYEQYF.

The chain uses TRBV7-9 and TRBJ2-7; no reliable D call. Germline V gene sequence: CDR1 SEHNR, CDR2 FQNEAQ (reference sequence). The CDR3 sequence is 14 residues long. With 1 base removed from V and 0 bases from J, the gap between germline ends came to 7 bases. This CDR3 is CASSLVSSSYEQYF. The CDR3 DNA is TGTGCCAGCAGCTTAGTGTCTAGCTCCTACGAGCAGTACTTC. The entire variable domain, with the rest obtained from reference TRBV7-9 and TRBJ2-7, is as follows: DTGVSQNPRHKITKRGQNVTFRCDPISEHNRLYWYRQTLGQGPEFLTYFQNEAQLEKSRLLSDRFSAERPKGSFSTLEIQRTEQGDSAMYLCASSLVSSSYEQYFGPGTRLTVT.

This chain joins TRBV5-6 and TRBJ2-1; the D call may be TRBD1 or TRBD2 (5 bases each). CDR1 and CDR2 (germline): SGHDT, YYEEEE. This CDR3 comprises 15 residues. Trimming pared 4 bases from V and 4 bases from J, leaving 15 bases between. CDR3 DNA sequence: TGTGCCAGCAGCCGAGCCGGGACCCATTACAATGAGCAGTTCTTC. This sequence encodes CASSRAGTHYNEQFF.

V is TRBV6-1 and J is TRBJ1-5, with D hard to call. Trimming took 7 bases from V and 4 from J, leaving 11 bases between them. Germline CDR1 MNHNS, CDR2 SASEGT. The length of the CDR3 is 13 residues. CDR3 sequence (DNA): TGTGCCAGCAATAGGAGGGAGAATCAGCCCCAGCATTTT. It translates to CASNRRENQPQHF.

This chain joins TRBV7-9 and TRBJ2-5, with D perhaps matching TRBD1 or TRBD2 (5 bases each). The germline V gene encodes CDR1 SEHNR and CDR2 FQNEAQ (reference sequence). Between the trimmed V and J ends, which lost 5 bases and 7 bases, there was a span of 17 bases. The CDR3 is 14 amino acids. In DNA, the CDR3 is TGTGCCAGCAGCCGCCGGGACCCGATAGGGACCCAGTACTTC. This codes for CASSRRDPIGTQYF.

The table lists this clone with a count of one. This chain uses TRBV5-1 with TRBJ1-4; D remains ambiguous. Trimming pared 4 bases from V and 8 bases from J, leaving 12 bases between. CDR1 is SGHRS, CDR2 YFSETQ, per germline. The CDR3 loop spans 13 amino acids. CDR3 protein: CASSLLPGEKLFF. Here the CDR3 DNA reads TGCGCCAGCAGCCTCTTACCGGGGGAAAAACTGTTTTTT.